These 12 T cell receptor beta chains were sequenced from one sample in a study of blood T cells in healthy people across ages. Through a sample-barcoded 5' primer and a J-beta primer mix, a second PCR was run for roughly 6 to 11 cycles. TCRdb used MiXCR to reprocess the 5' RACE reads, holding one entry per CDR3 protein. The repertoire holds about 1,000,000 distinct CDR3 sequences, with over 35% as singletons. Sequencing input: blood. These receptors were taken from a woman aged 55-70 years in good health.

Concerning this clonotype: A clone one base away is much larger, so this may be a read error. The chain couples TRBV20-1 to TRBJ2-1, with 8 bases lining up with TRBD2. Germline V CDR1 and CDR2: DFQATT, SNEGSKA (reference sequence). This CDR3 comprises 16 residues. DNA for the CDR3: TGCAGTGCTAGAGCTCGGAGAGCGGGAGTTTTGAATGGGCAGTTCTTC. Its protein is CSARARRAGVLNGQFF.

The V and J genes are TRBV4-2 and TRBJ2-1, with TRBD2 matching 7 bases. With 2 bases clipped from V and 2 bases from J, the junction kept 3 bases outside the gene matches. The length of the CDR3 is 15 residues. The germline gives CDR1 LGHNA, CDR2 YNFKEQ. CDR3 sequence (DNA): TGTGCCAGCAGCCAAACTAGCGAAGCCTACAATGAGCAGTTCTTC. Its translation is CASSQTSEAYNEQFF.

In DNA form, the CDR3 reads TGTGCCACCAGCAGAGAGAAGGAGGTTAACAATGAGCAGTTCTTC. Translated, it gives CATSREKEVNNEQFF. This sequence joins TRBV15 and TRBJ2-1, with D tentatively TRBD2 (5 bases). V gave up 0 bases and J gave up 5 bases, with 11 bases separating them. CDR1 LNHNV and CDR2 YYDKDF come from the germline V gene (reference sequence). CDR3 length: 15 amino acids.

CDR3 DNA: TGTGCCAGCAGTGAGGGAGGTAGCACAGATACGCAGTATTTT. Amino acids: CASSEGGSTDTQYF. V and J are TRBV2 and TRBJ2-3, with a tentative D call TRBD2 (6 bases). The CDR3 length is 14 residues. Germline V CDR1 and CDR2: SNHLY, FYNNEI. The V and J ends lost 3 bases and 0 bases respectively, with 7 bases between them.

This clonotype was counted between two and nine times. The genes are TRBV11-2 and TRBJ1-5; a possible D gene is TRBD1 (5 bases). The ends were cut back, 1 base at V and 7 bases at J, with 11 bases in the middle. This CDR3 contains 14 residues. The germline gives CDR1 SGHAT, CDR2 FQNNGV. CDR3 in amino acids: CASSLVGWDQPQHF. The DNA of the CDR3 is TGTGCCAGCAGCTTAGTAGGATGGGACCAGCCCCAGCATTTT.

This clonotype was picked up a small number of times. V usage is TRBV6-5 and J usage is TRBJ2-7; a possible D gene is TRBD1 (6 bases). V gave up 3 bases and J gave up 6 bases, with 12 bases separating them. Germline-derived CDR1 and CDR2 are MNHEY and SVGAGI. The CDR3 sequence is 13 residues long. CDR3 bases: TGTGCCAGCAGTTATGAAGGGGGTGGCGAGCAGTACTTC. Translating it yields CASSYEGGGEQYF.

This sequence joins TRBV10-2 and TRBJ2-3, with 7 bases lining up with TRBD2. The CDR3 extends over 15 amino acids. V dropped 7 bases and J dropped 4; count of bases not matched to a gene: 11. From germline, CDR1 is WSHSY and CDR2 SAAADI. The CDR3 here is CASTSPAGAADTQYF. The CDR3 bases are TGCGCCAGCACTTCCCCTGCGGGAGCCGCAGATACGCAGTATTTT.

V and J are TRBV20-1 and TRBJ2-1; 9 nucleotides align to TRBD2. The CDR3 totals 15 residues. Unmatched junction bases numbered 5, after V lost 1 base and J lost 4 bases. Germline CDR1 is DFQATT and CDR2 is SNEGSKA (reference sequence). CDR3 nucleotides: TGCAGTGCTAGAGCAGGACTAGCGCGATACAATGAGCAGTTCTTC. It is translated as CSARAGLARYNEQFF.

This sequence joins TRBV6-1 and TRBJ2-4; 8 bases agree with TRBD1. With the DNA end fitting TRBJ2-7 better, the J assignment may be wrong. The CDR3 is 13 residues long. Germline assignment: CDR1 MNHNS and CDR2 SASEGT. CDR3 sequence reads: CASRGTGSGEQYF. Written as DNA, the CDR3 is TGTGCCAGCAGAGGGACAGGTTCGGGCGAGCAGTACTTC.

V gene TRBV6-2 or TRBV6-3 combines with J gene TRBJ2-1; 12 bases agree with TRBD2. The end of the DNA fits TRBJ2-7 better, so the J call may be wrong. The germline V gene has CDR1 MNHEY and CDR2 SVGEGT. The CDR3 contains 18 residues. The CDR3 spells CASSDHTTSGRGYNEQYF. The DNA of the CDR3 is TGTGCCAGCAGCGATCATACGACTAGCGGGAGAGGCTACAATGAGCAGTACTTC.

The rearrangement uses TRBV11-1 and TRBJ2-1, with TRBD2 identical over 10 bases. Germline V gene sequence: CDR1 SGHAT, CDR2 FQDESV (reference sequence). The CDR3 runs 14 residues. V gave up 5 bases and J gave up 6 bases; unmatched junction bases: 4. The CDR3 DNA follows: TGTGCCAGCAGCCAAAGGACTAGCGGCAATGAGCAGTTCTTC. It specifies CASSQRTSGNEQFF.

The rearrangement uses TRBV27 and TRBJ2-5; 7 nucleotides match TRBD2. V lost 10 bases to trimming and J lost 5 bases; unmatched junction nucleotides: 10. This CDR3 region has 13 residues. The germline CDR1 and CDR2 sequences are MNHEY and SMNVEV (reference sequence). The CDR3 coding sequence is TGTGCCACCAGAGGCCGGGGAGGGGAGACCCAGTACTTC. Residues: CATRGRGGETQYF.